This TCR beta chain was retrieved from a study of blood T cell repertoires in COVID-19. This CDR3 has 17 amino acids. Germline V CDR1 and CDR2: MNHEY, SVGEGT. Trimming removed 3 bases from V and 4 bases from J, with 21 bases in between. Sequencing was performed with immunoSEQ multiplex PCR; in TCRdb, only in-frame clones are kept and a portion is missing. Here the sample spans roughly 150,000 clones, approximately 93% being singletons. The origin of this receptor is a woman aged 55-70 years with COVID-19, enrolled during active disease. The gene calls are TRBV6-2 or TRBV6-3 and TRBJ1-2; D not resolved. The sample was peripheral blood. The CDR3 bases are TGTGCCAGCAGTTATCCCCTTAGAGGGAAGGCAGGCTATGGCTACACCTTC. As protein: CASSYPLRGKAGYGYTF.